The 10 T cell receptor beta chains listed next were all sequenced from one sample in a study of blood T cell repertoires in COVID-19 (TCRdb year 2020). Libraries were prepared through the immunoSEQ multiplex PCR assay. TCRdb holds this immuneACCESS table with in-frame rearrangements only. Some clones are missing; in checked studies, unresolved V genes explain under half, and the rest has no known cause. The sample has tens of thousands of clones on record, under 95% of them singletons. 6.4% of the sample belongs to the ten largest clones. Sequenced material: peripheral blood. These receptors all come from a man aged 70-80 years with active COVID-19.

The CDR3 sequence is CASSLELRTYNEQFF. Here the CDR3 DNA reads TGTGCCAGCAGCTTAGAGCTCAGGACCTACAATGAGCAGTTCTTC. This chain connects TRBV7-6 to TRBJ2-1; no clear D gene. The CDR3 runs to 15 residues. In germline, CDR1 is SGHVS, CDR2 FNYEAQ. Trimming left V 1 base short and J 2 bases short, with 9 bases between.

The chain combines TRBV5-4 with TRBJ2-1; 12 bases map to TRBD2. Germline V gene sequence: CDR1 SGHNT, CDR2 YYREEE (reference sequence). The J segment lost 8 bases and the V segment lost 7 bases, leaving 7 bases of the junction unmatched. CDR3 size: 14 residues. In DNA form, the CDR3 reads TGTGCCAGCCACCTAGCGGGGGGGCCGCATGAGCAGTTCTTC. Residues: CASHLAGGPHEQFF.

This clone showed up just once. This chain connects TRBV28 to TRBJ1-2; the D gene is possibly TRBD1 (6 bases). CDR3 length: 13 residues. Germline values: CDR1 MDHEN, CDR2 SYDVKM. The V and J ends lost 4 bases and 8 bases respectively, with 14 bases between them. The CDR3 DNA reads TGTGCCAGCAGTTCGGACCCAGGGGAGGGCTACACCTTC. It encodes CASSSDPGEGYTF.

This clone has a single count. J is TRBJ2-1 and V is TRBV10-2; D is undetermined. CDR3 size: 11 residues. With 1 base removed from V and 8 bases from J, the gap between germline ends came to 3 bases. Germline CDR1 WSHSY, CDR2 SAAADI. CDR3 DNA sequence: TGCGCCAGCAGTGAGTACTATGAGCAGTTCTTC. Amino acid sequence: CASSEYYEQFF.

This chain's CDR3 is CASSFDAGRFEQFF. The CDR3, as DNA: TGTGCCAGCAGCTTTGACGCGGGGCGCTTCGAGCAGTTCTTC. J is TRBJ2-1 and V is TRBV11-2, with a weak D call TRBD2 (6 bases). The V end was cut by 3 bases, the J end by 10 bases, with 16 bases between. The CDR3 totals 14 residues. Germline V lookup: CDR1 SGHAT, CDR2 FQNNGV.

CDR3 bases: TGTGCCAGCGCCCGGGGACAGGGGCGAAACATTCAGTACTTC. Its translation: CASARGQGRNIQYF. V gene TRBV6-5 combines with J gene TRBJ2-4, with TRBD1 matching over 10 bases. Per germline, CDR1 MNHEY and CDR2 SVGAGI. The CDR3 runs 14 residues. V shed 8 bases, J shed 6 bases, and the junction held 7 bases outside the gene matches.

The chain is built from TRBV18 and TRBJ1-4; perhaps TRBD1 as D (6 bases). The germline V gene has CDR1 KGHSH and CDR2 LQKENI. This CDR3 comprises 16 residues. Trimming stripped 6 bases from V and 0 bases from J, with 14 bases between. The CDR3 sequence is CASSPRQDATNEKLFF. The CDR3 DNA sequence: TGTGCCAGCTCGCCGAGACAGGACGCAACTAATGAAAAACTGTTTTTT.

The chain joins TRBV7-3 to TRBJ2-7; a possible D gene is TRBD1 (6 bases). CDR1 is SGHTA, CDR2 FQGTGA, per germline. CDR3 length: 15 amino acids. V lost 5 bases, J lost 5 bases, and 19 bases lay in between. The CDR3 region has the DNA TGTGCCAGCAGCCTTGGACCGGACAGCCTCCACGAGCAGTACTTC. Translation: CASSLGPDSLHEQYF.

This clone showed up just once. Here the CDR3 DNA reads TGTGCCAGCACCAAGGGGCCAAACACCGGGGAGCTGTTTTTT. It encodes CASTKGPNTGELFF. The rearrangement joins TRBV6-5 to TRBJ2-2; a weak D match, TRBD1 (5 bases). The CDR3 is 14 residues long. The germline V and J ends were trimmed by 7 bases and 2 bases, with 11 bases remaining between them. Germline V gene lookup returns CDR1 MNHEY and CDR2 SVGAGI.

The chain links TRBV5-1 to TRBJ1-2; 7 positions agree with TRBD1. The CDR3 spans 13 residues. Germline V lookup: CDR1 SGHRS, CDR2 YFSETQ. V shed 4 bases and J 2 bases; nucleotides not matched to a gene: 2. For the CDR3, the DNA is TGCGCCAGCAGCCGGGACAGAAACTATGGCTACACCTTC. Amino acid sequence: CASSRDRNYGYTF. Drawing the rest from reference TRBV5-1 and TRBJ1-2, the complete variable domain is KAGVTQTPRYLIKTRGQQVTLSCSPISGHRSVSWYQQTPGQGLQFLFEYFSETQRNKGNFPGRFSGRQFSNSRSEMNVSTLELGDSALYLCASSRDRNYGYTFGSGTRLTVV.